This T cell receptor (beta chain) appears in the sequencing data of a study of shared T cell receptors in the human thymus. The ends were cut back, 5 bases at V and 4 bases at J, with 12 bases in the middle. This CDR3 contains 14 residues. Germline V CDR1 and CDR2: LNHDA, SQIVND (reference sequence). Sequenced by immunoSEQ multiplex PCR; TCRdb stores in-frame clones only, minus some. The sample holds 600,000 to 900,000 clones, 80% to 90% seen once. The sample was also linked to a second study, of human thymus T cells. That paper notes: Thymus pieces cut out during corrective heart surgery were the tissue that was used.

The receptor's source is a girl less than two years old with a congenital heart defect. The sequenced sample was thymocytes. The genes are TRBV19 and TRBJ1-5, with D unclear. The CDR3 region is CASSRLGRNQPQHF. As DNA, the CDR3 is TGTGCCAGTAGTCGGCTAGGGAGGAATCAGCCCCAGCATTTT.